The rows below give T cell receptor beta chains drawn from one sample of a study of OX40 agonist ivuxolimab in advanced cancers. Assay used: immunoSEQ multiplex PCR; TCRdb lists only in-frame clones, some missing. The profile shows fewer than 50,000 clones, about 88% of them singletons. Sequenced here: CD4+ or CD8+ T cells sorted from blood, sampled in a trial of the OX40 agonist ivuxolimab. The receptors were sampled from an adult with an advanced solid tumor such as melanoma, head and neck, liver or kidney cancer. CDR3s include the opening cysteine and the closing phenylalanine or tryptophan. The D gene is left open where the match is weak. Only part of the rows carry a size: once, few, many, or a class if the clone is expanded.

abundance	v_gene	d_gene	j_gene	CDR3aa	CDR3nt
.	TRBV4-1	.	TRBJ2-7	CASSPMVGGPQLREQYF	TGCGCCAGCAGCCCCATGGTGGGGGGCCCCCAACTACGCGAGCAGTACTTC
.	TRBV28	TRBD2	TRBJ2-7	CASRPKMLTSRSYEQYF	TGTGCCAGCAGACCTAAGATGTTGACTAGCAGATCCTACGAGCAGTACTTC
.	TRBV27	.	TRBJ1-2	CASSFGRINYGYTF	TGTGCCAGCAGTTTTGGCCGGATAAACTATGGCTACACCTTC
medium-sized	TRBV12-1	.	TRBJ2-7	CASSFSGRAYEQYF	TGTGCCAGCAGCTTTAGCGGGAGGGCCTACGAGCAGTACTTC
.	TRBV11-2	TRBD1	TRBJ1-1	CASSPRTGWVTEAFF	TGTGCCAGCAGCCCCAGGACAGGGTGGGTCACTGAAGCTTTCTTT
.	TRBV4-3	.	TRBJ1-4	CASSQDWGSGEKLFF	TGCGCCAGCAGCCAAGATTGGGGCTCTGGTGAAAAACTGTTTTTT
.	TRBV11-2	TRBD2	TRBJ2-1	CASSLDSGGGRNEQFF	TGTGCCAGCAGCCTAGATAGCGGGGGGGGAAGAAATGAGCAGTTCTTC
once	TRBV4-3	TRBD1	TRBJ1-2	CASSQETGGLGYGYTF	TGCGCCAGCAGCCAAGAAACAGGGGGCTTGGGATATGGCTACACCTTC
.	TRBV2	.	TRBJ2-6	CASSDSAGRGANVLTF	TGTGCCAGCAGTGATTCCGCGGGGCGAGGGGCCAACGTCCTGACTTTC
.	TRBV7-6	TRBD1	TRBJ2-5	CASSVTGTGGVETQYF	TGTGCCAGCAGCGTGACCGGGACAGGGGGAGTGGAGACCCAGTACTTC
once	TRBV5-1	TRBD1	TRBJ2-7	CASSLAGQGADEQYF	TGCGCCAGCAGCTTGGCGGGGCAGGGGGCGGACGAGCAGTACTTC
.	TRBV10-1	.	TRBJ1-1	CASSELSTEAFF	TGCGCCAGCAGTGAACTGTCGACTGAAGCTTTCTTT
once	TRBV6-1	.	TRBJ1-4	CASSDAVEGEKLFF	TGTGCCAGCAGTGATGCGGTAGAAGGTGAAAAACTGTTTTTT
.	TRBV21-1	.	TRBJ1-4	CASSKVGRAHNEKLFF	TGTGCCAGCAGCAAAGTGGGCAGGGCCCATAATGAAAAACTGTTTTTT
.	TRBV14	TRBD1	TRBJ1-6	CASSPWTGIGSPLHF	TGTGCCAGCAGCCCTTGGACAGGGATAGGTTCACCCCTCCACTTT
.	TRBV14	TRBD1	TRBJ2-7	CASSPGIGTGAYEQYF	TGTGCCAGCAGCCCAGGGATCGGGACAGGAGCCTACGAGCAGTACTTC
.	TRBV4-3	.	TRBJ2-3	CASSQEGDLTDTQYF	TGCGCCAGCAGCCAAGAAGGGGATCTCACAGATACGCAGTATTTT
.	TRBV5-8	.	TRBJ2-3	CASSNVADTQYF	TGTGCCAGCAGCAACGTGGCGGATACGCAGTATTTT
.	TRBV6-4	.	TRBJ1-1	CASSEGIREGKTFF	TGTGCCAGCAGTGAGGGCATTAGGGAGGGGAAAACTTTCTTT
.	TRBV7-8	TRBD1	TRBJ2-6	CASSSGGGANVLTF	TGTGCCAGCAGTTCAGGGGGTGGGGCCAACGTCCTGACTTTC
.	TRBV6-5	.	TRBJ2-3	CASRLDRTDTQYF	TGTGCCAGCAGGCTTGACCGCACAGATACGCAGTATTTT
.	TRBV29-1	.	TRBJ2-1	CSVGRGADYNEQFF	TGCAGCGTCGGACGGGGGGCCGACTACAATGAGCAGTTCTTC
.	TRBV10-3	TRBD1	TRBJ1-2	CAISNGQGSNYGYTF	TGTGCCATCAGTAACGGACAGGGCTCTAACTATGGCTACACCTTC
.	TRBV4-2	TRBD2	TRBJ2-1	CASSPLPSGSGNEQFF	TGTGCCAGCAGCCCCCTACCGAGCGGGAGTGGCAATGAGCAGTTCTTC
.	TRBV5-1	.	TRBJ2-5	CASTSPGQETQYF	TGCGCCAGCACCTCACCGGGGCAAGAGACCCAGTACTTC
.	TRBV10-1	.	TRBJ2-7	CASSEAGSFYEQYF	TGCGCCAGCAGTGAAGCCGGGAGTTTCTACGAGCAGTACTTC
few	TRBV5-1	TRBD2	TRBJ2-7	CASSLIAGTYEQYF	TGCGCCAGCAGCTTAATAGCGGGGACCTACGAGCAGTACTTC
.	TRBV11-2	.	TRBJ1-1	CASSPDPQGEAFF	TGTGCCAGCAGTCCCGATCCACAGGGTGAAGCTTTCTTT